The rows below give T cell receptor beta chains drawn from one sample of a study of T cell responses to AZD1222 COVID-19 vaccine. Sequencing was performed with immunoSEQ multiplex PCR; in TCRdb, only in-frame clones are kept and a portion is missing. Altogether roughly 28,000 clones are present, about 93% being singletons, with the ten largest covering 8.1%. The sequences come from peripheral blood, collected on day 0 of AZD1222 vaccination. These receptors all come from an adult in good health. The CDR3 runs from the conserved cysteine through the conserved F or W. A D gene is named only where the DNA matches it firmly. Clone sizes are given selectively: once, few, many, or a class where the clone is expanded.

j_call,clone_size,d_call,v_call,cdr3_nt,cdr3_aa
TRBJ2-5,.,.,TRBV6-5,TGTGCCACCTCCTCGACAGGCCAAGAGACCCAGTACTTC,CATSSTGQETQYF
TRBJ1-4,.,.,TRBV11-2,TGTGCCAGCAGCTACAGGCCTAATGAAAAACTGTTTTTT,CASSYRPNEKLFF
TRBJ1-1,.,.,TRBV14,TGTGCCAGCAGCCACCAAGAGAACACTGAAGCTTTCTTT,CASSHQENTEAFF
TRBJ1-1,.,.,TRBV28,TGTGCCAGCAGCCAGGCAGGCCTACAAGCTTTCTTT,CASSQAGLQAFF
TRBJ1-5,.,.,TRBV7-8,TGTGCCAGCAGCTTAAATCGGGGGAATCAGCCCCAGCATTTT,CASSLNRGNQPQHF
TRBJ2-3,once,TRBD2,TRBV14,TGTGCCAGCAGCCAAAGAGTGCCTAGCGGGGGAACAGATACGCAGTATTTT,CASSQRVPSGGTDTQYF
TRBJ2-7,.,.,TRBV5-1,TGCGCCAGCAGCCAGAGACTAGGGGGGGAGTACGAGCAGTACTTC,CASSQRLGGEYEQYF
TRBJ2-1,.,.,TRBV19,TGTGCCAGTAGTATTTTCGGGGCGTTCTACAATGAGCAGTTCTTC,CASSIFGAFYNEQFF
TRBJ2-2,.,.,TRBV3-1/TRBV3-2,TGTGTCAGCAGCCCCCCCAGGGGACCGAACACCGGGGAGCTGTTTTTT,CVSSPPRGPNTGELFF
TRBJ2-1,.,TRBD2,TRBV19,TGTGCCAGTACTCATGGGCGGGAGAATAATGAGCAGTTCTTC,CASTHGRENNEQFF
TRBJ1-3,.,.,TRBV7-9,TGTGCCAGCAGCCCGAGAACTGGAAACACCATATATTTT,CASSPRTGNTIYF
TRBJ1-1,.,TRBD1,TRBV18,TGTGCCAGCTCGGACAGGCCGAACACTGAAGCTTTCTTT,CASSDRPNTEAFF
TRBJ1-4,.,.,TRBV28,TGTGCCAGCAGTTTTCAGCAGGTTAATGAAAAACTGTTTTTT,CASSFQQVNEKLFF
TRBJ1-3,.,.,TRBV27,TGTGCCAGCAGTTTAAGGGACCCTGCCGCTGGAAACACCATATATTTT,CASSLRDPAAGNTIYF
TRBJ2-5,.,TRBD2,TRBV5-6,TGTGCCAGCAGCTCAGGACGGACTAGCGGGAGCGCGCAGTACTTC,CASSSGRTSGSAQYF
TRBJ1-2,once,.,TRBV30,TGTGCCTGGACTGGCGGCAACTATGGCTACACCTTC,CAWTGGNYGYTF
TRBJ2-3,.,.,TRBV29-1,TGCAGCGTAAAAGACAGTTCCACAGATACGCAGTATTTT,CSVKDSSTDTQYF
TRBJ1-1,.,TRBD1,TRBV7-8,TGTGCCAGCAGCGCAAGGACAGGCCCGAACACTGAAGCTTTCTTT,CASSARTGPNTEAFF
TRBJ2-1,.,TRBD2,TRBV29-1,TGCAGCGTTGTGAGATCCGGGACTAGCGGGAGGAAAGTCTACAATGAGCAGTTCTTC,CSVVRSGTSGRKVYNEQFF
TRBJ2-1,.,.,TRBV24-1,TGTGCCACCAGTGATTTCTCCAGGGCCCGGACCAATGAGCAGTTCTTC,CATSDFSRARTNEQFF
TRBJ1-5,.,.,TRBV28,TGTGCCAGCAACAGAGATAGCAATCAGCCCCAGCATTTT,CASNRDSNQPQHF
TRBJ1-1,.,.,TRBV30,TGTGCCTGGAGTGTGGGGGGAGGGCTGGATGGCGCTGAAGCTTTCTTT,CAWSVGGGLDGAEAFF
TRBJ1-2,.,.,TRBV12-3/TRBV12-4,TGTGCCAGCAGTTCGACAGGCTATGGCTACACCTTC,CASSSTGYGYTF
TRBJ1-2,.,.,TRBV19,TGTGCCAGTAGTATACCAGGGGCGACTTATGGCTACACCTTC,CASSIPGATYGYTF
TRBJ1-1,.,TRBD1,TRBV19,TGTGCCAGTAATTCCGGGACAGGAAACACTGAAGCTTTCTTT,CASNSGTGNTEAFF
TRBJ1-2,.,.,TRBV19,TGTGCCAGTAGTATAGATTCGGAGATAGGTGGCTACACCTTC,CASSIDSEIGGYTF
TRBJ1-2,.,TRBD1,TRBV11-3,TGTGCCAGCAGCTTTAGACAGGGAGATGGCTACACCTTC,CASSFRQGDGYTF
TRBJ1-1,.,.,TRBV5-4,TGTGCCAGCAGCTTGGGTGAGGGGAACACTGAAGCTTTCTTT,CASSLGEGNTEAFF
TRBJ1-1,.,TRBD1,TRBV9,TGTGCCAGCAGCGTTAGGGACAGCATGAACACTGAAGCTTTCTTT,CASSVRDSMNTEAFF
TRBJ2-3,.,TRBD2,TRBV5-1,TGCGCCAGCAGCTTGGGGACTCTAGCGGGGGGTTCCACAGATACGCAGTATTTT,CASSLGTLAGGSTDTQYF
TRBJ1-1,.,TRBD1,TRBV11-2,TGTGCCAGCAGCTTATTTACAGGGGGTTATACTGAAGCTTTCTTT,CASSLFTGGYTEAFF
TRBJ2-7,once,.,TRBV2,TGTGCCAGCAGTAGGACTCCGTTTGATCCCTACGAGCAGTACTTC,CASSRTPFDPYEQYF
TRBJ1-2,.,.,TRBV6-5,TGTGCCAGCCGGTTCACAGGGTATGGCTACACCTTC,CASRFTGYGYTF
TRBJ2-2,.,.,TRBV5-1,TGCGCCAGCAGCTTAATGACCGGGGAGCTGTTTTTT,CASSLMTGELFF
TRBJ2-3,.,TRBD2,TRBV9,TGTGCCAGCAGCGTAGATCTAGCGGGAGGGGGTGCAGATACGCAGTATTTT,CASSVDLAGGGADTQYF
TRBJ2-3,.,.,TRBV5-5,TGTGCCAGCAGCTGGGACACCGGGAGTACGCAGTATTTT,CASSWDTGSTQYF
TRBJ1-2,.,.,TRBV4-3,TGCGCCAGCAGCCAAGAGCTTCAGGGAGGCTACACCTTC,CASSQELQGGYTF
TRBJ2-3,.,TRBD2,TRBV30,TGTGCCTGGAGTGTAGGGACTAGCGGCACAGATACGCAGTATTTT,CAWSVGTSGTDTQYF
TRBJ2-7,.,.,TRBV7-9,TGTGCCAGCAGCCCTCTGAACTCCTACGAGCAGTACTTC,CASSPLNSYEQYF
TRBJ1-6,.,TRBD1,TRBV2,TGTGCCAGCAGTCCAGGGACAGGACAGGGGTCACCCCTCCACTTT,CASSPGTGQGSPLHF
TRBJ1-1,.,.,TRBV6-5,TGTGCCACCACCAGGAGATTTAGGACTGAAGCTTTCTTT,CATTRRFRTEAFF
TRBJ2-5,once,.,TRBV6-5,TGTGCCAGCAAACTGCGGTTCAAAGAGACCCAGTACTTC,CASKLRFKETQYF
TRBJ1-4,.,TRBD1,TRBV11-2,TGTGCCAGCAGCCCGAGGACAGGGATAGGGGAAAAACTGTTTTTT,CASSPRTGIGEKLFF
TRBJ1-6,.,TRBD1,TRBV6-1,TGTGCCAGCAGTGAAGCTCAGGGGGTTGGAGGTTCACCCCTCCACTTT,CASSEAQGVGGSPLHF
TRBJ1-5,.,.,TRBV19,TGTGCCAGTAGTATACAGGGTCAAAATCAGCCCCAGCATTTT,CASSIQGQNQPQHF
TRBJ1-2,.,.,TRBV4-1,TGCGCCAGCAGCCAAGGGCCAGGGTCGGGAGGCTATGGCTACACCTTC,CASSQGPGSGGYGYTF
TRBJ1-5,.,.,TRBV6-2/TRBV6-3,TGTGCCAGCAGTTACTTCGGGAATCAGCCCCAGCATTTT,CASSYFGNQPQHF
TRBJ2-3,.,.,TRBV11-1,TGTGCCAGCAACAAAATCAGGGGGGCAAGCACAGATACGCAGTATTTT,CASNKIRGASTDTQYF